The 29 T cell receptor beta chains in this list originate from one sample, sequenced in a study of T-cell reconstitution after alpha-beta-depleted transplantation in children. Unique molecular identifiers were built into the TCRbeta library. TCRdb independently ran MiXCR on the PCR reads; one entry per CDR3 protein. The table records around 450,000 distinct CDR3 sequences, roughly 17% of them present only once. The input for sequencing was PBMCs, mostly from graft donor cells, taken 360 days after TCRalphabeta/CD19-depleted stem cell transplant. The receptors derive from a boy under three years old who had a stem cell transplant for Wiskott-Aldrich syndrome, so the T cells may come from the graft donor.

This clonotype appeared a few times. The V gene is TRBV5-1, the J gene TRBJ2-1; possibly TRBD1 for D (6 bases). The CDR3 contains 17 residues. Per germline, CDR1 SGHRS and CDR2 YFSETQ. With 4 bases removed from V and 0 bases from J, the gap between germline ends came to 17 bases. The CDR3 loop is CASSPPQDSSSYNEQFF. CDR3 DNA sequence: TGCGCCAGCAGCCCCCCCCAGGACAGCAGCTCCTACAATGAGCAGTTCTTC.

CDR3 protein: CASSVKQGGLSGANVLTF. The CDR3 nucleotides read TGCGCCAGCAGCGTAAAACAAGGAGGTCTCTCTGGGGCCAACGTCCTGACTTTC. The V gene is TRBV5-1, the J gene TRBJ2-6, with a possible D match to TRBD2 (5 bases). V shed 4 bases and J shed 0 bases, with 17 bases lying between them. CDR3 length: 18 amino acids. CDR1 and CDR2 from the germline V gene are SGHRS and YFSETQ.

This clonotype was found a few times. The CDR3 DNA follows: TGTGCCAGCAGCTTAGGCAGAAGTCAGGGCAAGACCCAGTACTTC. Translation: CASSLGRSQGKTQYF. The V call is TRBV7-8, the J call TRBJ2-5; weak D call: TRBD1 (5 bases). The V end was cut by 1 base, the J end by 6 bases, with 15 bases between. Germline-derived CDR1 and CDR2 are SGHVS and FQNEAQ. The CDR3 totals 15 residues.

V and J are TRBV30 and TRBJ2-1; perhaps TRBD2 as D (5 bases). V was shortened by 2 bases and J by 0 bases, with 11 bases between the two germline ends. Germline loops: CDR1 GTSNPN, CDR2 SVGIG (reference sequence). This CDR3 comprises 15 residues. CDR3 in amino acids: CAWSPRGLSYNEQFF. CDR3 DNA: TGTGCCTGGAGTCCCCGCGGGCTCTCCTACAATGAGCAGTTCTTC.

This clonotype was observed at least ten times. The rearrangement uses TRBV12-3 or TRBV12-4 and TRBJ2-1; tentative D call: TRBD1 (6 bases). V lost 8 bases and J 5 bases, leaving 13 bases between the germline ends. This CDR3 has 13 amino acids. CDR3 coding DNA: TGTGCCAGCCAGGGGTGGGTCCACAATGAGCAGTTCTTC. It yields the protein CASQGWVHNEQFF.

The chain combines TRBV7-9 with TRBJ2-3, with 9 bases matching TRBD2. V lost 3 bases to trimming and J lost 15 bases; unmatched junction nucleotides: 10. The CDR3 has 13 residues. Germline loops: CDR1 SEHNR, CDR2 FQNEAQ (reference sequence). The DNA of the CDR3 is TGTGCCAGCAGCTTGATTGGCGGGAGGGCCACTTATTTT. Translated: CASSLIGGRATYF.

The chain carries TRBV11-2 and TRBJ2-5; 9 bases are shared with TRBD1. The V gene end was trimmed by 1 base and the J gene end by 6 bases; junction bases not matched to a gene: 6. Germline-derived CDR1 and CDR2 are SGHAT and FQNNGV. The CDR3 contains 15 residues. The CDR3, as DNA: TGTGCCAGCAGCTTAGTGACAGGGGGGTCGAAGACCCAGTACTTC. This translates into CASSLVTGGSKTQYF.

In the case of this clonotype: Germline is not matched at one junction end, which may reflect a read error. The chain couples TRBV7-2 to TRBJ2-1; perhaps TRBD1 as D (6 bases). This CDR3 spans 13 amino acids. In germline, CDR1 is SGHTA, CDR2 FQGNSA. For the CDR3, the DNA is TGTGCAAGCAGCTTAGTAGGGGGAATAGGGCAGTTCTTC. Translating it yields CASSLVGGIGQFF.

The chain employs TRBV29-1 and TRBJ1-4; D might be TRBD1 (6 bases). Germline V lookup: CDR1 SQVTM, CDR2 ANQGSEA. V lost 4 bases and J lost 7, with 13 bases in between. The length of the CDR3 is 13 residues. CDR3: CSVARGSGEKLFF. The CDR3 DNA follows: TGCAGCGTTGCCAGGGGATCGGGTGAAAAACTGTTTTTT.

Only one count was recorded for this clonotype. V gene TRBV30 combines with J gene TRBJ2-7; D possibly uses TRBD1 or TRBD2 (5 bases each). Trimming pared 6 bases from V and 3 bases from J, leaving 15 bases between. CDR1 is GTSNPN and CDR2 is SVGIG in the germline V gene (reference sequence). The CDR3 spans 13 residues. For the CDR3, the DNA is TGTGCCTGTGCCCGGGGCCTTCACTACGAGCAGTACTTC. It specifies CACARGLHYEQYF.

This clonotype was counted only a few times. This chain uses TRBV29-1 with TRBJ2-1; no definite D call. Deletions cut 6 bases from V and 3 bases from J, with 6 bases between. Germline CDR1 and CDR2: SQVTM and ANQGSEA. The CDR3 is 11 amino acids. This chain's CDR3 is CSVRDYNEQFF. For the CDR3, the DNA is TGCAGCGTCCGTGACTACAATGAGCAGTTCTTC.

The chain carries TRBV4-3 and TRBJ2-2; 14 nucleotides line up with TRBD2. The CDR3 extends over 18 amino acids. Unmatched junction bases numbered 3, after V lost 0 bases and J lost 3 bases. Germline-derived CDR1 and CDR2 are LGHNA and YSLEER. CDR3 sequence: CASSQDGGLAGDTGELFF. As DNA, the CDR3 is TGCGCCAGCAGCCAAGATGGGGGACTAGCGGGAGACACCGGGGAGCTGTTTTTT.

This clonotype was seen only a few times. The chain recombines TRBV14 with TRBJ2-5, with D perhaps matching TRBD2 (6 bases). Germline V lookup: CDR1 SGHDN, CDR2 FVKESK. The CDR3 covers 17 residues. Trimming removed 3 bases from V and 4 bases from J, with 21 bases in between. The DNA of the CDR3 is TGTGCCAGCAGCCATGGTTGGGGCAGGGAGGCCCGAGAGACCCAGTACTTC. It translates to CASSHGWGREARETQYF.

Only a few counts were recorded for this clonotype. This rearrangement joins TRBV27 to TRBJ2-1; 11 bases map to TRBD2. V dropped 0 bases and J dropped 5; count of bases not matched to a gene: 12. The CDR3 loop spans 19 amino acids. Germline V gene lookup returns CDR1 MNHEY and CDR2 SMNVEV (reference sequence). CDR3 bases: TGTGCCAGCAGTTTATCGACCCGGACTAGCGGGCCCCCTAACAATGAGCAGTTCTTC. Its translation: CASSLSTRTSGPPNNEQFF.

The chain's CDR3 is CASSQLPTYEQYF. CDR3 nucleotides: TGTGCCAGCAGCCAACTACCTACCTACGAGCAGTACTTC. This chain uses TRBV3-1 with TRBJ2-7; D is undetermined. The V end lost 2 bases, the J end lost 2 bases, and 7 bases lay between the germline ends. The CDR3 has 13 amino acids. Germline-derived CDR1 and CDR2 are LGHDT and YNNKEL (reference sequence).

This clonotype has just a few counts. The chain uses TRBV15 and TRBJ2-7; tentative D call: TRBD2 (5 bases). The CDR3 is 16 amino acids. Germline assignment: CDR1 LNHNV and CDR2 YYDKDF (reference sequence). V lost 0 bases, J lost 2 bases, and 14 bases lay in between. CDR3 residues: CATSRDGGSPAYEQYF. CDR3 bases: TGTGCCACCAGCAGAGATGGAGGTTCCCCGGCCTACGAGCAGTACTTC.

This clonotype has a handful of counts. The J gene is TRBJ1-1, the V gene TRBV12-3 or TRBV12-4; 7 bases line up with TRBD1. The CDR3 spans 15 residues. V shed 4 bases, J shed 0 bases, and the junction held 5 bases outside the gene matches. The DNA for the CDR3 is TGTGCCAGCAGTTCCGACAGGGCCATGAACACTGAAGCTTTCTTT. Translating gives CASSSDRAMNTEAFF.

This chain connects TRBV12-3 or TRBV12-4 to TRBJ2-4; no clear D. V was pared by 3 bases and J by 4 bases, with 7 bases between. CDR3 length equals 13 residues. CDR3 DNA sequence: TGTGCCAGCAGTTTCGCGGAAAAAAACATTCAGTACTTC. As protein: CASSFAEKNIQYF.

This chain uses TRBV5-1 with TRBJ2-3, with D perhaps assigned TRBD1 or TRBD2 (5 bases each). Trimming took 4 bases from V and 4 from J, leaving 10 bases between them. The V gene's germline CDR1 is SGHRS and CDR2 YFSETQ. There are 13 residues in the CDR3. The CDR3 bases are TGCGCCAGCAGCAGGGACGGAGCAGATACGCAGTATTTT. It yields the protein CASSRDGADTQYF.

The table lists this clonotype with a few counts. The rearrangement uses TRBV28 and TRBJ2-7; TRBD1 agrees at 7 bases. Germline values: CDR1 MDHEN, CDR2 SYDVKM. The CDR3 extends over 15 amino acids. Trimming took 7 bases from V and 2 from J; bases not matched to a gene: 11. The CDR3 loop reads CASTSSLDRAYEQYF. DNA for the CDR3: TGTGCCAGCACCTCCTCCCTAGACAGGGCCTACGAGCAGTACTTC.

The gene calls are TRBV5-5 and TRBJ2-7, with D unresolved. The germline V and J ends were trimmed by 2 bases and 2 bases, with 14 bases remaining between them. Germline CDR1 reads SGHKS; CDR2 reads YYEKEE (reference sequence). This CDR3 is built from 15 residues. The CDR3 DNA reads TGTGCCAGCAGCTTTAAGGTGCTGGAAACCTACGAGCAGTACTTC. Amino acids: CASSFKVLETYEQYF.

This clonotype was observed a handful of times. This rearrangement joins TRBV5-1 to TRBJ2-4; weak D call: TRBD2 (7 bases). CDR1 SGHRS and CDR2 YFSETQ come from the germline V gene. The germline V and J ends were trimmed by 0 bases and 7 bases, with 8 bases remaining between them. This CDR3 region has 13 residues. In nucleotides, the CDR3 is TGCGCCAGCAGCTTGGCGGGGGGCAACATTCAGTACTTC. As protein: CASSLAGGNIQYF.

The J gene is TRBJ2-1, the V gene TRBV9, with D tentatively TRBD1 or TRBD2 (6 bases each). V lost 0 bases and J 4 bases, leaving 11 bases between the germline ends. This CDR3 is built from 15 residues. Germline CDR1 SGDLS, CDR2 YYNGEE. The DNA for the CDR3 is TGTGCCAGCAGCGTAGGGAGGGGGGTTTACAATGAGCAGTTCTTC. This encodes CASSVGRGVYNEQFF. Variable domain in full (rest from reference TRBV9 and TRBJ2-1): DSGVTQTPKHLITATGQRVTLRCSPRSGDLSVYWYQQSLDQGLQFLIQYYNGEERAKGNILERFSAQQFPDLHSELNLSSLELGDSALYFCASSVGRGVYNEQFFGPGTRLTVL.

The J gene is TRBJ1-6, the V gene TRBV28; D is undetermined. Germline CDR1 and CDR2: MDHEN and SYDVKM. Trimming pared 1 base from V and 0 bases from J, leaving 7 bases between. The CDR3 loop spans 16 amino acids. CDR3 in DNA: TGTGCCAGCAGTTTATCTTTAGGCTCCTATAATTCACCCCTCCACTTT. It codes for CASSLSLGSYNSPLHF.

The chain carries TRBV7-2 and TRBJ1-5; D is possibly TRBD1 (5 bases). Germline V CDR1 and CDR2: SGHTA, FQGNSA. V was pared by 5 bases and J by 2 bases, with 13 bases between. This CDR3 has 15 amino acids. The CDR3 bases are TGTGCCAGCAGCAGGGGCCGGATGGGCAATCAGCCCCAGCATTTT. Encoded protein: CASSRGRMGNQPQHF.

The DNA for the CDR3 is TGCGCCAGCACCTTGACTGTGAACACCGGGGAGCTGTTTTTT. It specifies CASTLTVNTGELFF. This rearrangement joins TRBV4-1 to TRBJ2-2; no clear D. CDR1 MGHRA and CDR2 YSYEKL come from the germline V gene. The CDR3 sequence is 14 residues long. V lost 7 bases and J lost 1, with 10 bases in between.

This clonotype was counted a few times. The chain carries TRBV18 and TRBJ2-7; tentative D call: TRBD2 (6 bases). Germline V gene lookup returns CDR1 KGHSH and CDR2 LQKENI. The CDR3 has 15 residues. The ends were cut back, 2 bases at V and 0 bases at J, with 11 bases in the middle. The chain's CDR3 is CASSPGRGTSYEQYF. In DNA, the CDR3 is TGTGCCAGCTCACCAGGACGGGGGACCTCCTACGAGCAGTACTTC.

In this sample, this clonotype turned up a few times. The chain has TRBV7-9 and TRBJ2-3; 7 nucleotides match TRBD1. Germline loops: CDR1 SEHNR, CDR2 FQNEAQ (reference sequence). The CDR3 totals 15 residues. J gave up 5 bases and V 5 bases, and 10 bases lay outside the gene matches. As DNA, the CDR3 is TGTGCCAGCAGCCAAAGACAGGGTGTGGAAGATACGCAGTATTTT. It yields the protein CASSQRQGVEDTQYF.

The CDR3 is CSATPQGRQETQYF. DNA for the CDR3: TGCAGTGCTACTCCACAGGGTCGACAAGAGACCCAGTACTTC. This chain uses TRBV20-1 with TRBJ2-5; a possible D gene is TRBD1 (6 bases). The CDR3 loop spans 14 amino acids. Trimming shortened V by 4 bases and J by 2 bases, and 14 bases separated the two germline ends. Germline CDR1 and CDR2: DFQATT and SNEGSKA (reference sequence).